This T cell receptor (beta chain) is drawn from a study of blood T cell repertoires in COVID-19. On the study more broadly: T cells, B-cell-depleted T cells, or PBMCs supplied cDNA or gDNA.

The CDR3 loop spans 13 amino acids. Trimming took off 6 bases at V and 6 bases at J, with 12 bases between the two ends. Original analysis: Amplification of reference gene primers was used by the study to estimate nucleated cell counts. TCRdb's table, derived via immunoSEQ multiplex PCR, lists solely in-frame clones and lacks some. V and J calls and clone size are copied from that table; D and trimming were computed from the DNA. The repertoire holds some 200,000 clones, about nine tenths seen once, with 4.4% in the top ten. The sequencing input was peripheral blood. The receptor comes from a man in his fifties with acute or convalescent COVID-19. The J gene is TRBJ1-5, the V gene TRBV12-3 or TRBV12-4, with a possible D match to TRBD1 (5 bases). The CDR3 protein is CASSSDSFQPQHF. Here the CDR3 DNA reads TGTGCCAGCAGCTCCGACAGTTTTCAGCCCCAGCATTTT.